The clone carrying this TCR beta chain was observed a few times. What it binds is not known. This record comes from a study of OX40 agonist ivuxolimab in advanced cancers. Overall study context: Cancers in dose escalation were hepatocellular, melanoma, renal cell and head and neck.

Study findings and constraints: The study found that CD8+ T cells averaged more expanded clones than CD4+.

Clones were read by immunoSEQ multiplex PCR, and TCRdb kept only the in-frame ones, dropping some. The data contain tens of thousands of clones, about 88% of them singletons. This sequence was found in an adult with an advanced solid tumor such as melanoma, head and neck, liver or kidney cancer. This material consisted of CD4+ or CD8+ T cells sorted from blood, taken in a trial of the OX40 agonist ivuxolimab.

This CDR3 reads CASSPATSLDTQYF. The CDR3 DNA sequence: TGTGCCAGCAGCCCCGCGACTAGCTTAGATACGCAGTATTTT. The V gene is TRBV7-9, the J gene TRBJ2-3, with 7 bases lining up with TRBD2. Germline assignment: CDR1 SEHNR and CDR2 FQNEAQ (reference sequence). The J segment lost 5 bases and the V segment lost 5 bases, leaving 7 bases of the junction unmatched. This CDR3 region has 14 residues.